The entry below describes one TCR beta chain. Antigen specificity is unknown. Trimming pared 1 base from V and 2 bases from J, leaving 10 bases between. Germline-derived CDR1 and CDR2 are LNHDA and SQIVND (reference sequence). The CDR3 is 15 amino acids. This entry belongs to a study of tissue T cells after allogeneic stem cell transplantation. Survey-depth TCRbeta CDR3 sequencing reported V/J genes and productive frequencies. The data were produced by immunoSEQ multiplex PCR, yet TCRdb's version contains in-frame clones alone and is incomplete. The sample lists 8,000 to 10,000 clones, under 75% occurring once. Study observations and caveats: Limitations included a small, clinically heterogeneous cohort and limited sampling depth. Shared clones across patients were few; motif clustering revealed tissue-specific shared signatures. Tissue-detected TCR repertoire was only partly captured by blood and spleen T cells.

This specimen consisted of tissue from the ileum, obtained at autopsy. This receptor was obtained from a woman aged 18-49 years with breast cancer. The chain joins TRBV19 to TRBJ2-3, with D unresolved. CDR3 coding DNA: TGTGCCAGTAGTATAGGGTCCACTCTCACAGATACGCAGTATTTT. It encodes CASSIGSTLTDTQYF.